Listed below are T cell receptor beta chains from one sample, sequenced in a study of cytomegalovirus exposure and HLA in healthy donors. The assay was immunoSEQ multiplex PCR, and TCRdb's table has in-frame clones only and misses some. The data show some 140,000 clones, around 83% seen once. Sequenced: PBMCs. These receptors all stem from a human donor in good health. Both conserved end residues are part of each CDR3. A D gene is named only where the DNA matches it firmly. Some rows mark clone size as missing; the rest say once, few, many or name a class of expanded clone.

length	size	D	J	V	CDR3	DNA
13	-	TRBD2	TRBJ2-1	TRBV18	CASSMGLAGEQFF	TGTGCCAGCTCAATGGGACTAGCGGGTGAGCAGTTCTTC
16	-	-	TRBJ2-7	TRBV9	CASSPWGGASGIEQYF	TGTGCCAGCAGTCCCTGGGGGGGGGCGAGCGGTATCGAGCAGTACTTC
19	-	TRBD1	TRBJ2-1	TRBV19	CASSIDPLRDRGRVIEQFF	TGTGCCAGTAGTATAGATCCCCTTCGTGACAGGGGGCGCGTAATCGAGCAGTTCTTC
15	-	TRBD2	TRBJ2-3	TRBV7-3	CASSLTGLATDTQYF	TGTGCCAGCAGCTTAACGGGACTAGCTACAGATACGCAGTATTTT
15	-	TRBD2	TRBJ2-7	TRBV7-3	CASSLSASGAYEQYF	TGTGCCAGCAGCCTCTCCGCTAGCGGTGCCTACGAGCAGTACTTC
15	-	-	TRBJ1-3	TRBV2	CASRREGLPGNTIYF	TGTGCCAGCCGCAGGGAAGGATTGCCTGGAAACACCATATATTTT
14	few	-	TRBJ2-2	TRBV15	CATSRQGNTGELFF	TGTGCCACCAGCAGACAGGGGAACACCGGGGAGCTGTTTTTT
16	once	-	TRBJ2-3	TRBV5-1	CASRDSLAKGTDTQYF	TGCGCCAGCAGAGACTCCTTAGCGAAGGGCACAGATACGCAGTATTTT
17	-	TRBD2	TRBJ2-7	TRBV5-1	CASSPFSAGVDPREQYF	TGCGCCAGCAGCCCCTTTTCCGCGGGAGTTGATCCCCGGGAGCAGTACTTC
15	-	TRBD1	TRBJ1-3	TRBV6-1	CASRSGTESGNTIYF	TGTGCCAGCAGGTCCGGGACAGAGTCTGGAAACACCATATATTTT
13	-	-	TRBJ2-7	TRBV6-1	CASRIADSYEQYF	TGTGCCAGCAGGATAGCGGACTCCTACGAGCAGTACTTC
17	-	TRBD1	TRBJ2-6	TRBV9	CASSGGQGHSGANVLTF	TGTGCCAGCAGCGGGGGACAGGGACACTCTGGGGCCAACGTCCTGACTTTC
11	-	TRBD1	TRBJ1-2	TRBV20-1	CSAGTVYGYTF	TGCAGTGCGGGGACAGTATATGGCTACACCTTC
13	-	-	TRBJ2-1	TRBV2	CASSVGRNNEQFF	TGTGCCAGCAGTGTTGGCCGAAACAATGAGCAGTTCTTC
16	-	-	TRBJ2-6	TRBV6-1	CASSGVRGVGANVLTF	TGTGCCAGCAGTGGGGTCAGGGGTGTTGGGGCCAACGTCCTGACTTTC
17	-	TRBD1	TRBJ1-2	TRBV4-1	CASSQDRGTGLHYGYTF	TGCGCCAGCAGCCAAGATAGGGGGACAGGGCTACACTATGGCTACACCTTC
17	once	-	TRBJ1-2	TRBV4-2	CASSQPRETASNYGYTF	TGTGCCAGCAGCCAACCAAGGGAGACCGCCTCTAACTATGGCTACACCTTC
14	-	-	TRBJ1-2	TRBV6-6	CASSSADSHYGYTF	TGTGCCAGCAGTTCTGCCGACAGTCACTATGGCTACACCTTC
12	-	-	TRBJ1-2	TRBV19	CASSTRQNHYTF	TGTGCCAGTAGTACAAGACAGAATCACTACACCTTC
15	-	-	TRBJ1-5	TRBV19	CASSNYRAGNQPQHF	TGTGCCAGCAGTAACTACAGGGCCGGCAATCAGCCCCAGCATTTT
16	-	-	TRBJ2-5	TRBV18	CASSPLRHGSGETQYF	TGTGCCAGCTCCCCACTGAGACACGGGAGCGGGGAGACCCAGTACTTC
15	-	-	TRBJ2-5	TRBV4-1	CASSVRQPPTETQYF	TGCGCCAGCAGCGTTAGACAGCCGCCGACAGAGACCCAGTACTTC
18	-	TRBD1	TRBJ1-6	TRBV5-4	CASSANGRGQGYNSPLHF	TGTGCCAGCAGCGCAAATGGGCGGGGACAGGGATATAATTCACCCCTCCACTTT
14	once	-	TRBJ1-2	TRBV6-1	CASSGGGGRHGYTF	TGTGCCAGCAGTGGAGGCGGGGGGAGGCATGGCTACACCTTC
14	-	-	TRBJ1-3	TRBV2	CASSEAGAGNTIYF	TGTGCCAGCAGTGAAGCAGGAGCTGGAAACACCATATATTTT
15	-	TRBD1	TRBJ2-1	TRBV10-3	CATSGQGSRNNEQFF	TGTGCCACCTCGGGACAGGGAAGTAGGAACAATGAGCAGTTCTTC
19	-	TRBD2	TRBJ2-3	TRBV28	CASSPGTSGGFTSTDTQYF	TGTGCCAGCAGCCCAGGGACTAGCGGAGGATTCACTAGCACAGATACGCAGTATTTT
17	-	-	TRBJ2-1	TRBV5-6	CASSLANGRAPYNEQFF	TGTGCCAGCAGCTTGGCCAACGGGCGGGCGCCCTACAATGAGCAGTTCTTC
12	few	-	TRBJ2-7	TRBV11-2	CASSPELAWQYF	TGTGCCAGCAGCCCTGAACTAGCCTGGCAGTACTTC
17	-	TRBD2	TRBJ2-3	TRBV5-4	CASSLGGLAGRTDTQYF	TGTGCCAGCAGCTTGGGGGGACTAGCGGGACGCACAGATACGCAGTATTTT
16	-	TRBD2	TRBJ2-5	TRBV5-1	CASSFLSGRALETQYF	TGCGCCAGCAGCTTCCTTAGCGGGAGGGCCCTAGAGACCCAGTACTTC
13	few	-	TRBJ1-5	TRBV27	CASSLHRSQPQHF	TGTGCCAGCAGTTTACACAGGTCGCAGCCCCAGCATTTT
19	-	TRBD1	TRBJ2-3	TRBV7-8	CASSLFGTGGDSRVDTQYF	TGTGCCAGCAGCTTGTTTGGGACAGGGGGCGATAGTCGCGTAGATACGCAGTATTTT